This T cell receptor (delta chain) was recorded in a study of gamma-delta T cells after stem cell transplantation (dated by TCRdb to about 2016). The library was produced with RT-PCR. TCRdb records Illumina MiSeq as the sequencer. With CATT, TCRdb called clones again from the public reads; duplicate DNA rows were later joined. This sample gives 11,000 or so delta-chain clones in total; less than 50% of them show up just once. The ten largest clones add up to roughly 2.8% of the sample. For this clone: Its antigen specificity is not known. At one of its ends the junction is not consistent with the germline gene, which may arise from a read error.

Sequences TSWWSYY (CDR1) and QGS (CDR2) are obtained from the germline V gene. The CDR3 starts with the cysteine, ends with the phenylalanine, and has 22 residues. Only the CDR3 region is kept as DNA, spanning 66 bases read in frame from base 1. The sequenced sample consisted of gamma-delta T cells. This receptor chain uses TRDV1 and TRDJ1; the D gene is possibly TRDD1 or TRDD3, with 5 bases matching each. The source is a human donor. It is not recorded whose cells these are; they may come from a transplant donor. The CDR3: CAIGEICSTTYWRARRGDKLIF. The DNA sequence is given as TGTGCTATTGGGGAAATTTGCAGTACTACGTACTGGAGGGCCCGCAGGGGCGATAAACTCATCTTT.